The TCR beta chain under discussion was sequenced for a study of human T cells and chemical hapten exposure. Study-wide background: Minor volume differences among pooled libraries chiefly drove per-sample TCR yield variation.

TCRdb recomputed calls from the RACE reads with MiXCR, one row per CDR3 protein. The sample lists 180,000 or so distinct CDR3 sequences, roughly 15% occurring once. Study-wide points: TCRs above 1 in 1000 frequency did not change with DPC sensitization. Significantly more large CDR3 similarity clusters were formed by expanded TCRs than by controls.

This clonotype was counted at least ten times. What it recognizes is unknown. Indicated time point: patch test 1, 2 weeks after DPC sensitization. Treatment meaning: therapeutic diphenylcyclopropenone sensitization with weekly scalp DPC. Suited to DPC and affected by alopecia, the donors ranged from 18 to 70 years old. The V end was cut by 3 bases, the J end by 1 base, with 11 bases between. CDR3 size: 15 residues. Germline-derived CDR1 and CDR2 are LNHDA and SQIVND (reference sequence). The origin of this receptor is a woman aged 25-40 years with alopecia areata. Some clones in this sample may be carry-over from other donors' samples. J is TRBJ2-3 and V is TRBV19, with D possibly matching TRBD2 (6 bases). Sequencing used whole blood, obtained in connection with sensitization to the hapten diphenylcyclopropenone (DPC). The CDR3 nucleotides read TGTGCCAGTAGTATGTTAGCGGCCCGCACAGATACGCAGTATTTT. It encodes CASSMLAARTDTQYF. The variable domain in full, completed from reference TRBV19 and TRBJ2-3, reads DGGITQSPKYLFRKEGQNVTLSCEQNLNHDAMYWYRQDPGQGLRLIYYSQIVNDFQKGDIAEGYSVSREKKESFPLTVTSAQKNPTAFYLCASSMLAARTDTQYFGPGTRLTVL.